The clone carrying this TCR beta chain has just a few counts. Its antigen is not known. This specimen belongs to a study of beta chain features in type 1 diabetes. In the study overall: The patient and healthy donor groups were comparable for age, gender and cell yields.

Whole-study results and caveats: In every one of the four CD4+ subsets, TCRB CDR3s were moderately but significantly shorter in Type 1 diabetes patients.

Germline CDR1 reads SGDLS; CDR2 reads YYNGEE. The CDR3 length is 14 residues. V lost 4 bases to trimming and J lost 1 base; unmatched junction nucleotides: 5. Expressed TCRB transcripts got sequenced, as all isolated RNA was reverse transcribed. Measured with immunoSEQ multiplex PCR; TCRdb has only the in-frame clones, and not every one. This sample has fewer than 400,000 clones, with around 9.3% found just once. This clonotype was obtained from a man younger than 45 with type 1 diabetes. This chain connects TRBV9 to TRBJ2-7, with 7 bases aligning to TRBD1. What was sequenced was central memory CD4+ T cells from blood. CDR3 coding DNA: TGTGCCAGCAGCACTCAGGGACAGTCCTACGAGCAGTACTTC. Translating gives CASSTQGQSYEQYF.